Presented here are 27 T cell receptor beta chains from one specimen sequenced in a study of cytotoxic CD8 clonotypes in ibrutinib-treated CLL. Repertoires were generated with immunoSEQ multiplex PCR, while TCRdb's copy carries only in-frame clones and drops some. Here the sample spans around 130,000 clones, under 90% being singletons. Sample: PBMCs, taken after 24 months of ibrutinib treatment. Source of these receptors: a human donor with chronic lymphocytic leukemia.

The chain couples TRBV4-2 to TRBJ2-3, with 8 bases that match TRBD2. The V gene's germline CDR1 is LGHNA and CDR2 YNFKEQ. This CDR3 spans 18 amino acids. V lost 0 bases and J lost 2; bases outside the gene matches: 10. This CDR3 is CASSQDPSGGGYTDTQYF. Here the CDR3 DNA reads TGTGCCAGCAGCCAAGATCCCTCCGGCGGGGGGTACACAGATACGCAGTATTTT.

The J gene is TRBJ2-3, the V gene TRBV5-8, with D uncertain. CDR1 and CDR2 from the germline V gene are SGHTS and YDEGEE. The CDR3 sequence is 16 residues long. V lost 0 bases and J 0 bases, leaving 11 bases between the germline ends. The DNA for the CDR3 is TGTGCCAGCAGCTTGGTTAGTCCTCAAAGCACAGATACGCAGTATTTT. Protein sequence: CASSLVSPQSTDTQYF. Combining the CDR3 with reference TRBV5-8 and TRBJ2-3 gives the whole variable domain EAGVTQSPTHLIKTRGQQATLRCSPISGHTSVYWYQQALGLGLQFLLWYDEGEERNRGNFPPRFSGRQFPNYSSELNVNALELEDSALYLCASSLVSPQSTDTQYFGPGTRLTVL.

The V gene is TRBV19, the J gene TRBJ2-2, with 9 nucleotides matching TRBD1. Germline V CDR1 and CDR2: LNHDA, SQIVND (reference sequence). After removal of 6 bases from V and 5 bases from J, the junction contained 13 bases not matched to a gene. This CDR3 has 17 amino acids. As DNA, the CDR3 is TGTGCCAGTAGAGACCCCTTGACAGGGGGTTGGACCGGGGAGCTGTTTTTT. This encodes CASRDPLTGGWTGELFF.

The chain carries TRBV5-4 and TRBJ2-2, with TRBD1 as a possible D gene (5 bases). CDR3 length: 12 residues. Germline lookup yields CDR1 SGHNT and CDR2 YYREEE (reference sequence). V lost 7 bases to trimming and J lost 3 bases, with 7 bases between them. CDR3 coding DNA: TGTGCCAGCCTAGGGGACACCGGGGAGCTGTTTTTT. It encodes CASLGDTGELFF.

The chain employs TRBV5-1 and TRBJ2-5; the match to TRBD1 covers 8 bases. CDR3 size: 16 residues. The germline CDR1 and CDR2 sequences are SGHRS and YFSETQ. The J segment lost 9 bases and the V segment lost 5 bases, leaving 18 bases of the junction unmatched. The CDR3 sequence: CASSSRDRTDRTAQYF. DNA for the CDR3: TGCGCCAGCAGTTCCCGGGACAGGACCGATCGAACGGCCCAGTACTTC.

The genes are TRBV28 and TRBJ1-4; TRBD1 agrees at 7 bases. From germline, CDR1 is MDHEN and CDR2 SYDVKM. The ends lost 6 bases at V and 5 bases at J; junction bases unmatched: 9. The CDR3 loop spans 15 amino acids. CDR3 DNA sequence: TGTGCCAGCAGGTACTGGGACAGAAACAATGAAAAACTGTTTTTT. As protein: CASRYWDRNNEKLFF.

This clone was seen only once. The chain recombines TRBV5-6 with TRBJ2-1; TRBD2 might be the D (6 bases). This CDR3 spans 13 amino acids. V was pared by 0 bases and J by 6 bases, with 7 bases between. Germline CDR1 reads SGHDT; CDR2 reads YYEEEE. DNA of the CDR3: TGTGCCAGCAGCTTGGCCGGGGGCAATGAGCAGTTCTTC. Encoded protein: CASSLAGGNEQFF.

The CDR3 sequence: CASSIDRGSNQPQHF. The DNA of the CDR3 is TGTGCCAGTAGTATTGACAGGGGTAGCAATCAGCCCCAGCATTTT. The chain carries TRBV19 and TRBJ1-5; 8 nucleotides agree with TRBD1. J gave up 0 bases and V 3 bases, and 1 base lay outside the gene matches. The CDR3 contains 15 residues. Germline assignment: CDR1 LNHDA and CDR2 SQIVND (reference sequence). Using reference TRBV19 and TRBJ1-5 for the parts outside the CDR3, the full variable domain is DGGITQSPKYLFRKEGQNVTLSCEQNLNHDAMYWYRQDPGQGLRLIYYSQIVNDFQKGDIAEGYSVSREKKESFPLTVTSAQKNPTAFYLCASSIDRGSNQPQHFGDGTRLSIL.

The CDR3 nucleotides are TGTGCCAGCAGCCTGGACAGGGGCAACACTGAAGCTTTCTTT. Translated: CASSLDRGNTEAFF. The rearrangement links TRBV11-1 to TRBJ1-1, with 9 bases identical to TRBD1. There are 14 residues in the CDR3. The germline V gene has CDR1 SGHAT and CDR2 FQDESV (reference sequence). J gave up 2 bases and V 5 bases, and 3 bases lay outside the gene matches.

About this clone: The junction departs from germline at one end; a sequencing error may be responsible. The chain uses TRBV7-2 and TRBJ1-2; maybe TRBD1 (5 bases). The germline gives CDR1 SGHTA, CDR2 FQGNSA. This CDR3 comprises 14 residues. CDR3: CAGSWGGGTPRYTF. CDR3 bases: TGTGCCGGCAGCTGGGGCGGAGGGACGCCGCGCTACACCTTC.

This rearrangement joins TRBV29-1 to TRBJ1-2; unclear D gene. This CDR3 spans 11 amino acids. CDR1 is SQVTM and CDR2 is ANQGSEA in the germline V gene. V dropped 6 bases and J dropped 8 bases, with 13 bases sitting between them. The DNA for the CDR3 is TGCAGCGTCCGGTCACGGAGGGGCTACACCTTC. Residues: CSVRSRRGYTF.

The rearrangement links TRBV19 to TRBJ1-2; a possible D gene is TRBD1 (6 bases). Per the germline V gene, CDR1 is LNHDA and CDR2 is SQIVND (reference sequence). The CDR3 totals 15 residues. V dropped 7 bases and J dropped 4 bases, with 19 bases sitting between them. CDR3 in DNA: TGTGCCAGTATCCGGCAAAACAGGGATCTCTATGGCTACACCTTC. Its protein product is CASIRQNRDLYGYTF.

The chain links TRBV7-2 to TRBJ1-5, with unresolved D. The CDR3 totals 14 residues. The germline CDR1 and CDR2 sequences are SGHTA and FQGNSA. V lost 3 bases, J lost 5 bases, and 11 bases lay in between. The CDR3 DNA follows: TGTGCCAGCAGCTTGGGTGCAGGTGATCAGCCCCAGCATTTT. Its translation: CASSLGAGDQPQHF.

V and J are TRBV5-1 and TRBJ2-7, with D possibly TRBD2 on 7 matching bases. V was pared by 5 bases and J by 6 bases, with 9 bases between. The V gene's germline CDR1 is SGHRS and CDR2 YFSETQ. The CDR3 covers 11 residues. CDR3 amino acids: CASRGGAEQYF. The CDR3 coding sequence is TGCGCCAGCAGGGGGGGGGCCGAGCAGTACTTC.

J is TRBJ1-3 and V is TRBV9; the match to TRBD1 covers 7 bases. The CDR3 is 15 residues long. J gave up 3 bases and V 4 bases, and 7 bases lay outside the gene matches. Looked up from germline, CDR1 is SGDLS and CDR2 is YYNGEE. In DNA form, the CDR3 reads TGTGCCAGCAGCCCACAGACAGGGCTTGGAAACACCATATATTTT. Its translation: CASSPQTGLGNTIYF.

This chain joins TRBV11-3 and TRBJ1-6; D ambiguous. V was pared by 0 bases and J by 5 bases, with 11 bases between. The germline CDR1 and CDR2 sequences are SGHNT and YENEEA. The CDR3 has 16 residues. The CDR3 DNA follows: TGTGCCAGCAGCTTAGATTCGCCAGATAATAATTCACCCCTCCACTTT. Residues: CASSLDSPDNNSPLHF.

The V gene is TRBV5-1, the J gene TRBJ2-5, with a weak D call TRBD1 (6 bases). Germline values: CDR1 SGHRS, CDR2 YFSETQ. Trimming stripped 3 bases from V and 5 bases from J, with 17 bases between. CDR3 length: 15 amino acids. The CDR3: CASSYQPGQGETQYF. The DNA for the CDR3 is TGCGCCAGCAGCTACCAGCCAGGGCAGGGGGAGACCCAGTACTTC.

The chain uses TRBV5-1 and TRBJ2-5, with 7 bases that match TRBD2. The V and J ends lost 0 bases and 9 bases, in that order; junction bases with no gene match: 11. Germline CDR1 and CDR2: SGHRS and YFSETQ. The CDR3 runs 15 residues. Written as DNA, the CDR3 is TGCGCCAGCAGCTTGGACGGCAGGGAGGGAGGTGCCCAGTACTTC. Protein: CASSLDGREGGAQYF.

V gene TRBV27 combines with J gene TRBJ2-5, with 7 positions matching TRBD2. The J call may be wrong; the DNA end is better matched by TRBJ2-7. The CDR3 runs 13 residues. Germline CDR1 and CDR2: MNHEY and SMNVEV (reference sequence). Written as DNA, the CDR3 is TGTGCCAGCAGTCGACTAGCTCTCTACGAGCAGTACTTC. Translation gives CASSRLALYEQYF.

The genes are TRBV6-6 and TRBJ1-6; D remains unclear. Germline V lookup: CDR1 MNHNY, CDR2 SVGAGI (reference sequence). The CDR3 is 15 amino acids. V was clipped by 10 bases and J by 9 bases, with 22 bases between them. The CDR3 DNA sequence: TGTGCCACTTGTACTGGGGAGGGCCTGGTTTCACCCCTCCACTTT. This sequence encodes CATCTGEGLVSPLHF.

The genes are TRBV7-8 and TRBJ2-5, with D unclear. Judging by the DNA end, TRBJ2-7 fits better; the J call may be wrong. The CDR3 contains 14 residues. CDR1 and CDR2 from the germline V gene are SGHVS and FQNEAQ. DNA for the CDR3: TGTGCCAGCAGCTTAGGGGTCAGAGACTACGAGCAGTACTTC. Its translation: CASSLGVRDYEQYF.

This chain joins TRBV5-5 and TRBJ2-7; the D gene is possibly TRBD2 (6 bases). The ends were cut back, 4 bases at V and 0 bases at J, with 11 bases in the middle. Germline values: CDR1 SGHKS, CDR2 YYEKEE (reference sequence). The length of the CDR3 is 14 residues. CDR3 loop: CASSVLADSYEQYF. Written as DNA, the CDR3 is TGTGCCAGCAGCGTTTTAGCGGACTCCTACGAGCAGTACTTC.

V and J are TRBV18 and TRBJ1-1, with 11 bases lining up with TRBD1. Trimming removed 3 bases from V and 9 bases from J; junction bases left unmatched: 3. The CDR3 has 13 amino acids. Germline V gene data show CDR1 as KGHSH and CDR2 as LQKENI. The CDR3 spells CASSPPDRGQAFF. CDR3 sequence (DNA): TGTGCCAGCTCACCCCCGGACAGGGGGCAAGCTTTCTTT.

This chain uses TRBV9 with TRBJ2-2; D is unresolved. Germline loops: CDR1 SGDLS, CDR2 YYNGEE. V dropped 7 bases and J dropped 1 base, with 11 bases sitting between them. The CDR3 is made up of 14 amino acids. CDR3 coding DNA: TGTGCCAGCTCAACAACCGGGAACACCGGGGAGCTGTTTTTT. Residues: CASSTTGNTGELFF.

The chain couples TRBV6-6 to TRBJ1-4, with D perhaps matching TRBD1 (5 bases). This CDR3 is built from 12 residues. The V end was cut by 4 bases, the J end by 6 bases, with 6 bases between. In germline, CDR1 is MNHNY, CDR2 SVGAGI (reference sequence). The CDR3 nucleotides read TGTGCCAGCAGTTGGGGGGATGAAAAACTGTTTTTT. Translating it yields CASSWGDEKLFF.

Written as DNA, the CDR3 is TGTGCCAGCATCCCCGGGACAGGCCCCTATGGCTACACCTTC. It encodes CASIPGTGPYGYTF. This chain uses TRBV6-1 with TRBJ1-2; 8 nucleotides agree with TRBD1. V gave up 7 bases and J gave up 4 bases; unmatched junction bases: 8. Germline V gives CDR1 MNHNS, CDR2 SASEGT. The CDR3 consists of 14 residues.

The V call is TRBV10-3, the J call TRBJ2-7, with D possibly matching TRBD1 (5 bases). There are 15 residues in the CDR3. V lost 3 bases, J lost 0 bases, and 12 bases lay in between. Germline CDR1 ENHRY, CDR2 SYGVKD. For the CDR3, the DNA is TGTGCCATCAGTGATTCGGGCAGGGTCTCCTACGAGCAGTACTTC. Protein: CAISDSGRVSYEQYF.